The 19 T cell receptor beta chains below all came from one sample that was sequenced in a study of CXCR3-negative and CXCR3-positive naive CD8 T cells. Antigens of these TCRs are unknown. The TRB cDNA libraries were prepared by 5' RACE with UMI labels. Each CDR3 protein gets one entry in TCRdb, which reprocessed the 5' RACE reads and gives no DNA. The sample has about 150,000 distinct CDR3 sequences; the top ten hold 0.41%. Findings and limits, study-wide: Greater hydrophobicity was found in TRB CDR3s of CXCR3-positive naive cells than of CXCR3-negative naive cells.

Sequenced material: naive CXCR3+ CD8+ T cells from blood. The subset here: CD45RO-CCR7+CD27+CD95- naive CD8+ T cells expressing CXCR3 (TNR3+). These receptors were collected from a human donor in good health. Some clones in this sample may be carry-over from other donors' samples.

The rearrangement uses TRBV7-6 and TRBJ2-1; lacking DNA, the TRBD1 call made by TCRdb goes unchecked. The length of the CDR3 is 17 residues. Germline V lookup: CDR1 SGHVS, CDR2 FNYEAQ. The CDR3 spells CASSQTTGGYGYNEQFF. Full variable domain (rest looked up from reference TRBV7-6 and TRBJ2-1): GAGVSQSPRYKVTKRGQDVALRCDPISGHVSLYWYRQALGQGPEFLTYFNYEAQQDKSGLPNDRFSAERPEGSISTLTIQRTEQRDSAMYRCASSQTTGGYGYNEQFFGPGTRLTVL.

The chain is built from TRBV5-4 and TRBJ1-6; the TCRdb call, TRBD1, lacks DNA for checking. Germline CDR1 and CDR2: SGHNT and YYREEE (reference sequence). This CDR3 region has 17 residues. The CDR3: CASSLRPPGSKNSPLHF.

The rearrangement links TRBV4-1 to TRBJ2-5. This CDR3 has 14 residues. Per germline, CDR1 MGHRA and CDR2 YSYEKL. The CDR3 is CASSILGIQETQYF.

This chain connects TRBV27 to TRBJ2-1; no DNA is available, so the TRBD1 call from TCRdb remains unchecked. The CDR3 contains 16 residues. Germline CDR1 MNHEY, CDR2 SMNVEV (reference sequence). CDR3 protein: CASGPFGGDSYNEQFF.

The CDR3 loop reads CSARDLGSQSYEQYF. The V and J genes are TRBV20-1 and TRBJ2-7; TCRdb names TRBD2, which stays unverified in the absence of DNA. This CDR3 region has 15 residues. Germline V gene data show CDR1 as DFQATT and CDR2 as SNEGSKA (reference sequence).

CDR3 sequence: CASSPWTGGAYEQYF. The V and J genes are TRBV2 and TRBJ2-7; TCRdb's D call of TRBD1 is untestable without DNA. The CDR3 runs to 15 residues. The germline gives CDR1 SNHLY, CDR2 FYNNEI.

V is TRBV7-6 and J is TRBJ2-7; TCRdb's assignment of TRBD2 cannot be checked, as there is no DNA. The CDR3 consists of 16 residues. Germline V gene data show CDR1 as SGHVS and CDR2 as FNYEAQ. The CDR3 loop is CASSLSPSGSSYEQYF. Drawing the rest from reference TRBV7-6 and TRBJ2-7, the complete variable domain is GAGVSQSPRYKVTKRGQDVALRCDPISGHVSLYWYRQALGQGPEFLTYFNYEAQQDKSGLPNDRFSAERPEGSISTLTIQRTEQRDSAMYRCASSLSPSGSSYEQYFGPGTRLTVT.

The chain uses TRBV6-6 and TRBJ2-1; TCRdb indicates TRBD1, and absent DNA this call remains unverified. The CDR3 runs to 15 residues. The germline V gene has CDR1 MNHNY and CDR2 SVGAGI (reference sequence). The CDR3 loop reads CASSRGQGAYNEQFF.

The chain couples TRBV28 to TRBJ1-1. The CDR3 spans 13 residues. Germline V gene sequence: CDR1 MDHEN, CDR2 SYDVKM. CDR3 residues: CASSLSWGTEAFF. The full variable domain, rest sourced from reference TRBV28 and TRBJ1-1, is DVKVTQSSRYLVKRTGEKVFLECVQDMDHENMFWYRQDPGLGLRLIYFSYDVKMKEKGDIPEGYSVSREKKERFSLILESASTNQTSMYLCASSLSWGTEAFFGQGTRLTVV.

The chain uses TRBV7-9 and TRBJ2-1; the D call from TCRdb, TRBD1, cannot be confirmed without DNA. Per the germline V gene, CDR1 is SEHNR and CDR2 is FQNEAQ (reference sequence). The CDR3 consists of 17 residues. The CDR3 protein is CASSKGQVGLGYNEQFF.

This CDR3 is CASSGVYSYEQYF. The chain couples TRBV5-1 to TRBJ2-7. CDR3 length: 13 residues. The germline CDR1 and CDR2 sequences are SGHRS and YFSETQ.

The chain is built from TRBV27 and TRBJ2-4; there is no DNA to check the TCRdb D call of TRBD2. The CDR3 has 20 amino acids. CDR1 and CDR2 from the germline V gene are MNHEY and SMNVEV (reference sequence). CDR3 region: CASSLSYPAGTYLAKNIQYF.

This rearrangement joins TRBV10-3 to TRBJ2-3; there is no DNA to check the TCRdb D call of TRBD1. This CDR3 comprises 14 residues. CDR1 is ENHRY and CDR2 is SYGVKD in the germline V gene. This CDR3 reads CAISRGSSTDTQYF.

The chain has TRBV9 and TRBJ2-1; the D gene TCRdb calls, TRBD2, cannot be checked with no DNA. The germline CDR1 and CDR2 sequences are SGDLS and YYNGEE. The CDR3 runs 15 residues. The CDR3 loop is CASSDTTGTSNEQFF.

The chain combines TRBV7-9 with TRBJ1-1; TCRdb gives TRBD1 as the D gene, but with no DNA this cannot be confirmed. Germline loops: CDR1 SEHNR, CDR2 FQNEAQ (reference sequence). This CDR3 comprises 17 residues. CDR3 loop: CASSLALGPARTTEAFF.

The chain uses TRBV7-7 and TRBJ1-5; TCRdb selects TRBD1, and the lack of DNA leaves this call unchecked. The CDR3 contains 15 residues. In germline, CDR1 is SSHAT, CDR2 FNYEAQ (reference sequence). This CDR3 is CASSCRDRVHQPQHF.

This chain joins TRBV4-1 and TRBJ2-7; TCRdb names TRBD1, which stays unverified in the absence of DNA. The CDR3 totals 16 residues. In germline, CDR1 is MGHRA, CDR2 YSYEKL. The CDR3 region is CASSQAPTQSSYEQYF.

The chain is built from TRBV13 and TRBJ2-7; TCRdb gives TRBD2 as the D gene, but with no DNA this cannot be confirmed. The CDR3 consists of 16 residues. CDR1 and CDR2 from the germline V gene are PRHDT and FYEKMQ (reference sequence). The CDR3 is CASSLDHAGDSYEQYF.

V and J are TRBV2 and TRBJ2-2; checking the TCRdb D call of TRBD2 is not possible without DNA. The CDR3 has 15 residues. The germline CDR1 and CDR2 sequences are SNHLY and FYNNEI. The CDR3 loop reads CASSDPVEGTGELFF.